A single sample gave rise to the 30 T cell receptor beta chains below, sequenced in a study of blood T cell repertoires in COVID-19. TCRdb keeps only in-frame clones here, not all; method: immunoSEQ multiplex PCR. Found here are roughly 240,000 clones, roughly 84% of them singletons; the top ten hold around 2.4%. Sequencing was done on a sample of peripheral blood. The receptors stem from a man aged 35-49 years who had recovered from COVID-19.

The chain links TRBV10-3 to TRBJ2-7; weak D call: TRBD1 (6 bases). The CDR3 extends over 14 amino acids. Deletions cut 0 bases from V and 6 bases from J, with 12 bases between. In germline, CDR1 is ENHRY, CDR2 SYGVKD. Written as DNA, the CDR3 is TGTGCCATCAGTGAGTCCTGGGGGCTGGGCGAGCAGTACTTC. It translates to CAISESWGLGEQYF.

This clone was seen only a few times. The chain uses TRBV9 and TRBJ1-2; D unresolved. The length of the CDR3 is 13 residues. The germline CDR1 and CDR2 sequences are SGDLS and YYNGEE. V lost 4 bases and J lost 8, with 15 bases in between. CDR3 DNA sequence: TGTGCCAGCAGCCAACTTGGTGTCGCCGGCTACACCTTC. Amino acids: CASSQLGVAGYTF. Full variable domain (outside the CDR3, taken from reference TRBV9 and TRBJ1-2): DSGVTQTPKHLITATGQRVTLRCSPRSGDLSVYWYQQSLDQGLQFLIQYYNGEERAKGNILERFSAQQFPDLHSELNLSSLELGDSALYFCASSQLGVAGYTFGSGTRLTVV.

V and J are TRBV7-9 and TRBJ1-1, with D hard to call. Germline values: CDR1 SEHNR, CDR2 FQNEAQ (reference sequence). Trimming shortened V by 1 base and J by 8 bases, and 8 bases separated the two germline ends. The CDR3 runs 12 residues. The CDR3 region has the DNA TGTGCCAGCAGCTTAGGCGGCAGCGAAGCTTTCTTT. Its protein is CASSLGGSEAFF.

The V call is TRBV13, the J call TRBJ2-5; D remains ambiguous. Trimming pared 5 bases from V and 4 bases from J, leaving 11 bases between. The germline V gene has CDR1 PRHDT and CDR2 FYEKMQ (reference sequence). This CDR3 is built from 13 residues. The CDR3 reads CASSPLAVETQYF. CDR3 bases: TGTGCCAGCAGCCCACTTGCGGTAGAGACCCAGTACTTC.

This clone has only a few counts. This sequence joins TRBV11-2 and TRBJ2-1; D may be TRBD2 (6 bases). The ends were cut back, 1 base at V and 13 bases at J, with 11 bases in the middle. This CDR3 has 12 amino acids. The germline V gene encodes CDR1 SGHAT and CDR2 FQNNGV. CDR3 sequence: CASSLAGRDQFF. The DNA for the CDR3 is TGTGCCAGCAGCTTAGCTGGGCGGGACCAGTTCTTC.

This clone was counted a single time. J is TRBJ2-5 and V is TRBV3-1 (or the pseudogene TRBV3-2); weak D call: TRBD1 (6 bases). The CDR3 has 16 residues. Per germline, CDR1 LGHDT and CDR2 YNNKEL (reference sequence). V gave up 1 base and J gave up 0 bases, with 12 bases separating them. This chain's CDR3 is CASSQVGGFDQETQYF. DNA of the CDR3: TGTGCCAGCAGCCAAGTTGGGGGCTTCGACCAAGAGACCCAGTACTTC.

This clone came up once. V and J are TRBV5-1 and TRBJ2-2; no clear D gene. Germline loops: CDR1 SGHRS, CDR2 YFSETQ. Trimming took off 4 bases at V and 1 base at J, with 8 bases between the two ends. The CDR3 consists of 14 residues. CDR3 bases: TGCGCCAGCAGCAGAGCCGGGAACACCGGGGAGCTGTTTTTT. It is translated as CASSRAGNTGELFF.

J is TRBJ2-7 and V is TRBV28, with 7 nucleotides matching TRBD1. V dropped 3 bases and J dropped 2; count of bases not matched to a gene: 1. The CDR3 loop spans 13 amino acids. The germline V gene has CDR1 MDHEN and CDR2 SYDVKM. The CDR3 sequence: CASSFQGAYEQYF. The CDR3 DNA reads TGTGCCAGCAGTTTTCAGGGGGCCTACGAGCAGTACTTC.

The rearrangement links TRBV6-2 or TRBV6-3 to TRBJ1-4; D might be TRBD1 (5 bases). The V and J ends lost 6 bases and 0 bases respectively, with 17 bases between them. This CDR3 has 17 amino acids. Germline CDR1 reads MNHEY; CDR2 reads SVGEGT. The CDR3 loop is CASSLPWGETTNEKLFF. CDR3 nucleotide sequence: TGTGCCAGCAGCCTCCCTTGGGGGGAGACAACTAATGAAAAACTGTTTTTT.

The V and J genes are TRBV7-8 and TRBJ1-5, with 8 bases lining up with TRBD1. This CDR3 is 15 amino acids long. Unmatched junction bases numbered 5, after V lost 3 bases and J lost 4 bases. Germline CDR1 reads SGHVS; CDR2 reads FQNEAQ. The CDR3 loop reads CASSLRTGSNQPQHF. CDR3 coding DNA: TGTGCCAGCAGCTTGCGGACAGGGTCAAATCAGCCCCAGCATTTT.

The CDR3 loop reads CASGLAVAANTGELFF. CDR3 in DNA: TGTGCTAGTGGTTTGGCAGTAGCGGCGAACACCGGGGAGCTGTTTTTT. The rearrangement joins TRBV12-5 to TRBJ2-2; D possibly corresponds to TRBD2 (6 bases). Germline-derived CDR1 and CDR2 are LGHNT and FRNRAP. There are 16 residues in the CDR3. V was cut by 1 base and J by 0 bases, with 9 bases left in between.

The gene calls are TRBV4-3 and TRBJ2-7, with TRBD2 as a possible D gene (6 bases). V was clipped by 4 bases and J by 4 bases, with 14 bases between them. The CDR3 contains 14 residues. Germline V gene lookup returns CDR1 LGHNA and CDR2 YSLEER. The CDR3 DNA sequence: TGCGCCAGCAGCCCCGCGCGGGGATTTTACGAGCAGTACTTC. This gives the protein CASSPARGFYEQYF.

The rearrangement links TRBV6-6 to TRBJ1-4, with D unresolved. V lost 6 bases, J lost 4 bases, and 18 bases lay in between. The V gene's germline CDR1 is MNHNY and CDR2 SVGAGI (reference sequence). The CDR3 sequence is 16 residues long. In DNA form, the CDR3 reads TGTGCCAGCAGCCGCAACAATCCGGGAGTTAATGAAAAACTGTTTTTT. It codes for CASSRNNPGVNEKLFF.

The CDR3 loop reads CASGRDRAGVGYGYTF. DNA of the CDR3: TGCGCCAGCGGCCGGGACAGGGCTGGGGTTGGGTATGGCTACACCTTC. V usage is TRBV5-1 and J usage is TRBJ1-2; 9 bases align to TRBD1. Germline assignment: CDR1 SGHRS and CDR2 YFSETQ. This CDR3 spans 16 amino acids. V shed 7 bases and J 5 bases; nucleotides not matched to a gene: 15.

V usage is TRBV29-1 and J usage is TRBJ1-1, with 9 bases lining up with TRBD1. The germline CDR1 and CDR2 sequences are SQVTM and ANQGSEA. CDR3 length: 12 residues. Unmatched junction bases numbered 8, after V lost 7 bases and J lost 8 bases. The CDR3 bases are TGCAGCGGGGGACAGGGAAAGGGGGAAGCTTTCTTT. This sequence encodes CSGGQGKGEAFF.

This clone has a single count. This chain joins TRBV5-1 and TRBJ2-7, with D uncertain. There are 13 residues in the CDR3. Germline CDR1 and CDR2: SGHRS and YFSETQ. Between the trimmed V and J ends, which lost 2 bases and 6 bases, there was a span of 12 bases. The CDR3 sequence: CASSFNSVFEQYF. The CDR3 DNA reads TGCGCCAGCAGCTTCAATTCAGTATTCGAGCAGTACTTC.

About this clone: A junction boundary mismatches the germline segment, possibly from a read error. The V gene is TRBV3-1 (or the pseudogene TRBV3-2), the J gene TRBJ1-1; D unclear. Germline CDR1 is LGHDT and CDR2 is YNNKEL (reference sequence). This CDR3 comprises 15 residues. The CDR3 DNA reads TGTGCCAGCAGTCAAGCGGGGATGGAAGGTGGTGAAGCTTTCTTT. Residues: CASSQAGMEGGEAFF.

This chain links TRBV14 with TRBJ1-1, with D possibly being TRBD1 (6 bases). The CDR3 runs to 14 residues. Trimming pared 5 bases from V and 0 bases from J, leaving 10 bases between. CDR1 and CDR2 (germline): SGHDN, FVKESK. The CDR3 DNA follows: TGTGCCAGCAGCAAGGGACAATTGAACACTGAAGCTTTCTTT. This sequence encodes CASSKGQLNTEAFF.

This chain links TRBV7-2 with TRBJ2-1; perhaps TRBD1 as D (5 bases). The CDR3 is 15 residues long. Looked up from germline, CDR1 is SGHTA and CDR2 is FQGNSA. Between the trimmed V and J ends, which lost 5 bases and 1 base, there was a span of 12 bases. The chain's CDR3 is CASSEKGQSYNEQFF. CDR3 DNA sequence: TGTGCCAGCAGCGAGAAGGGGCAGTCCTACAATGAGCAGTTCTTC. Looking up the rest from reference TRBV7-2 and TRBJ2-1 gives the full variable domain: GAGVSQSPSNKVTEKGKDVELRCDPISGHTALYWYRQSLGQGLEFLIYFQGNSAPDKSGLPSDRFSAERTGGSVSTLTIQRTQQEDSAVYLCASSEKGQSYNEQFFGPGTRLTVL.

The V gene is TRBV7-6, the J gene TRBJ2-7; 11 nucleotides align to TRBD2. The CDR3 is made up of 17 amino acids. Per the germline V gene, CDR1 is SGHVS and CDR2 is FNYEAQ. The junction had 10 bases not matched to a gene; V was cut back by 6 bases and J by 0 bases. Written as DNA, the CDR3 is TGTGCCAGCAGACGACTAGCGGGAAGTATAAACTCCTACGAGCAGTACTTC. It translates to CASRRLAGSINSYEQYF.

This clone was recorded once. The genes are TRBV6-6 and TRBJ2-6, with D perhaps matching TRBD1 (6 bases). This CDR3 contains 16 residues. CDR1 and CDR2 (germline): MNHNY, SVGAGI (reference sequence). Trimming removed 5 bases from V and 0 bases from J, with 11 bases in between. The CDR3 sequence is CASSRQVNSGANVLTF. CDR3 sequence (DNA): TGTGCCAGCAGTCGACAGGTCAACTCTGGGGCCAACGTCCTGACTTTC.

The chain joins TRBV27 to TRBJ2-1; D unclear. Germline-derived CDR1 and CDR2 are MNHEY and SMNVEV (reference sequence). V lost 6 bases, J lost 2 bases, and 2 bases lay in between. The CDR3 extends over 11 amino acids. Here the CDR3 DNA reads TGTGCCAGCAGCACCTACAATGAGCAGTTCTTC. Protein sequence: CASSTYNEQFF.

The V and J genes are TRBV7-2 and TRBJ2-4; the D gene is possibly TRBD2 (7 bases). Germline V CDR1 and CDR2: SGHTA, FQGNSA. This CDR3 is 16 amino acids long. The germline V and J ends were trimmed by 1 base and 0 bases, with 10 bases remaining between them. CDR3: CASSLEGGIAKNIQYF. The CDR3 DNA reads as TGTGCCAGCAGCTTAGAGGGGGGGATAGCCAAAAACATTCAGTACTTC.

CDR3 bases: TGCAGCGTCCCCCGTGAGGGGGCGTATCGCGGAGGCTACACCTTC. Translating gives CSVPREGAYRGGYTF. The chain links TRBV29-1 to TRBJ1-2; 7 positions match TRBD1. The ends lost 6 bases at V and 8 bases at J; junction bases unmatched: 18. The CDR3 runs to 15 residues. Germline V gene data show CDR1 as SQVTM and CDR2 as ANQGSEA.

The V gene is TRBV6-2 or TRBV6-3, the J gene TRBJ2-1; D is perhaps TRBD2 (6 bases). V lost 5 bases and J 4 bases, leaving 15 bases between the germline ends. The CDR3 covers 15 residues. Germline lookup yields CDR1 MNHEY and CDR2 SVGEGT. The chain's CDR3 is CASSNYGRGYNEQFF. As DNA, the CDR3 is TGTGCCAGCAGTAACTACGGGAGAGGTTACAATGAGCAGTTCTTC.

This CDR3 is CASSKLGSVTGSVLYEQYF. CDR3 nucleotide sequence: TGTGCCAGCTCAAAATTAGGGAGTGTAACGGGGTCCGTACTCTACGAGCAGTACTTC. V is TRBV18 and J is TRBJ2-7; D perhaps matches TRBD2 (5 bases). Trimming left V 5 bases short and J 3 bases short, with 29 bases between. The CDR3 runs 19 residues. Germline assignment: CDR1 KGHSH and CDR2 LQKENI.

In nucleotides, the CDR3 is TGCGCCAGCAGCGAACAGGGGGCGGAAGAGACCCAGTACTTC. The encoded protein is CASSEQGAEETQYF. The chain employs TRBV5-1 and TRBJ2-5; 9 bases match TRBD1. The CDR3 runs 14 residues. The germline V gene encodes CDR1 SGHRS and CDR2 YFSETQ. Unmatched junction bases numbered 4, after V lost 4 bases and J lost 3 bases.

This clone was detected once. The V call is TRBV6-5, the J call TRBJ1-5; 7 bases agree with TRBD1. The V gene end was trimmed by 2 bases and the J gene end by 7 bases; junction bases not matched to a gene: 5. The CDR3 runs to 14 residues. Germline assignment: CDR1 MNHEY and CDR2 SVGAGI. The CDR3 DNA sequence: TGTGCCAGCAGTTACGGAGGGGGCGGGCAGCCCCAGCATTTT. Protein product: CASSYGGGGQPQHF.

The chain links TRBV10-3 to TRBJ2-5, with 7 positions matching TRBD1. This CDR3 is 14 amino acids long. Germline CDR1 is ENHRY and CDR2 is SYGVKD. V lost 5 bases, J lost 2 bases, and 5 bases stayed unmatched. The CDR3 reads CAISRQGEQETQYF. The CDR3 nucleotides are TGTGCCATCAGTAGACAGGGAGAACAAGAGACCCAGTACTTC.

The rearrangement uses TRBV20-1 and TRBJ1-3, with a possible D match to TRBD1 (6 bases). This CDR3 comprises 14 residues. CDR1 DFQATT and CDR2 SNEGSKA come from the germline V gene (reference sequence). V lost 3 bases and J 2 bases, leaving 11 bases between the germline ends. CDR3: CSASQGTAGNTIYF. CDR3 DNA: TGCAGTGCTAGTCAGGGGACGGCTGGAAACACCATATATTTT.